Included here is one T cell receptor beta chain sequence, with context. CDR3 size: 17 residues. Unmatched junction bases numbered 10, after V lost 7 bases and J lost 0 bases. Germline CDR1 SGDLS, CDR2 YYNGEE. Libraries were prepared by immunoSEQ multiplex PCR; TCRdb keeps only in-frame clonotypes and omits some of them. The table has fewer than 200,000 clones, 85% to 95% seen once. The data originate from a study of control samples from healthy donors and cancer patients. The source is a man aged 18 to 30 in good health. This chain connects TRBV9 to TRBJ2-3; 11 nucleotides match TRBD1. Sequenced input: blood. CDR3: CASDGTGGHVSTDTQYF. The CDR3 nucleotides read TGTGCCAGCGACGGGACAGGGGGACATGTTAGCACAGATACGCAGTATTTT.